This TCR beta chain was observed in a study of STAT5B mutations in CD4+ large granular lymphocyte leukemia. Study findings and constraints: Main leukemic clonotypes were patient-specific, but roughly 23% appeared at low frequency elsewhere. Without HLA matching, higher CD4+ than CD8+ T-LGLL clonality could reflect small sample size.

The data were produced by immunoSEQ multiplex PCR, yet TCRdb's version contains in-frame clones alone and is incomplete. The table includes about 30,000 clones, around 84% detected once. This clone appeared a single time. Antigen: not known. The CDR3 covers 15 residues. With 0 bases removed from V and 0 bases from J, the gap between germline ends came to 9 bases. Germline V gives CDR1 ENHRY, CDR2 SYGVKD. This chain links TRBV10-3 with TRBJ2-7; D is perhaps TRBD2 (5 bases). The TCR comes from a human donor in good health. The sequenced material came from CD4+ T cells from blood buffy coats. The CDR3, as DNA: TGTGCCATCAGTGAGTCGGAGGTGAGCTCCTACGAGCAGTACTTC. Translated, it gives CAISESEVSSYEQYF.